The clone carrying this T cell receptor beta chain was detected only a few times. This specimen comes from a study of T-cell reconstitution after alpha-beta-depleted transplantation in children. Preparation of the TCRbeta library was carried out with unique molecular identifiers. MiXCR, applied by TCRdb to the PCR reads, yields one record per CDR3 protein. The sample consists of some 70,000 distinct CDR3 sequences, roughly 4.4% of them appearing once. The clonotype comes from a boy under two years old who had a stem cell transplant for acute myeloid leukemia, so the T cells may come from the graft donor. The sample consisted of PBMCs, mostly from graft donor cells, taken 180 days after TCRalphabeta/CD19-depleted stem cell transplant.

As DNA, the CDR3 is TGCGCCAGCAGCCCGGGACACCACACTGAAGCTTTCTTT. Residues: CASSPGHHTEAFF. The gene calls are TRBV5-1 and TRBJ1-1; D might be TRBD1 (6 bases). Germline V gene sequence: CDR1 SGHRS, CDR2 YFSETQ. Between the trimmed V and J ends, which lost 4 bases and 3 bases, there was a span of 10 bases. CDR3 size: 13 residues.